Following are 21 T cell receptor beta chains from one sample sequenced in a study of CD8+ T cells in alopecia areata. Investigators isolated RNA and reverse transcribed it into cDNA to act as the sequencing template. Sequenced by immunoSEQ multiplex PCR; TCRdb stores in-frame clones only, minus some. The data contain roughly 120,000 clones, roughly two thirds of them seen just once; the ten biggest clones take up approximately 2.8%. The sample was CD4+ T cells sorted from blood. The receptor set was obtained from a human donor in good health.

The CDR3 sequence: CSVEDQSGGYTF. In DNA form, the CDR3 reads TGCAGCGTTGAAGATCAGAGTGGCGGCTACACCTTC. The rearrangement uses TRBV29-1 and TRBJ1-2; D unclear. The V gene's germline CDR1 is SQVTM and CDR2 ANQGSEA. V lost 0 bases and J lost 8, with 10 bases in between. The CDR3 has 12 residues.

V usage is TRBV29-1 and J usage is TRBJ2-7, with TRBD2 as a possible D gene (5 bases). Germline assignment: CDR1 SQVTM and CDR2 ANQGSEA. The CDR3 extends over 13 amino acids. Trimming cost V 2 bases and J 1 base, with 9 bases left between them. CDR3 DNA sequence: TGCAGCGTTGAAAAGGGCGGGTCCTACGAGCAGTACTTC. The encoded protein is CSVEKGGSYEQYF.

On this clone itself: Other DNA variants within this sample encode the same CDR3. This chain links TRBV5-1 with TRBJ1-1; D ambiguous. This CDR3 has 13 residues. The V end lost 1 base, the J end lost 1 base, and 5 bases lay between the germline ends. The V gene's germline CDR1 is SGHRS and CDR2 YFSETQ. CDR3 sequence reads: CASSLQENTEAFF. CDR3 sequence (DNA): TGCGCCAGCAGCTTGCAGGAGAACACTGAAGCTTTCTTT. Looking up the rest from reference TRBV5-1 and TRBJ1-1 gives the full variable domain: KAGVTQTPRYLIKTRGQQVTLSCSPISGHRSVSWYQQTPGQGLQFLFEYFSETQRNKGNFPGRFSGRQFSNSRSEMNVSTLELGDSALYLCASSLQENTEAFFGQGTRLTVV.

This clone was seen once. The chain couples TRBV10-3 to TRBJ2-3, with D perhaps TRBD2 (6 bases). This CDR3 region has 15 residues. Trimming pared 1 base from V and 0 bases from J, leaving 8 bases between. Germline assignment: CDR1 ENHRY and CDR2 SYGVKD. CDR3 residues: CAISELAASTDTQYF. The CDR3 bases are TGTGCCATCAGTGAGTTAGCGGCTAGCACAGATACGCAGTATTTT.

As for this clone: An end of the junction differs from the germline gene, which may be a read error. The chain uses TRBV27 and TRBJ1-2, with TRBD1 matching 8 bases. This CDR3 is built from 15 residues. Germline V lookup: CDR1 MNHEY, CDR2 SMNVEV (reference sequence). CDR3 loop: CATSDRGNINYGYTF. CDR3 in DNA: TGTGCCACCAGTGACAGGGGTAATATTAATTATGGCTACACCTTC.

The genes are TRBV5-1 and TRBJ2-5, with 10 bases matching TRBD2. CDR1 and CDR2 from the germline V gene are SGHRS and YFSETQ. With V trimmed by 0 bases and J by 5 bases, 7 bases remained unmatched. The CDR3 covers 16 residues. The CDR3 nucleotides are TGCGCCAGCAGCTTGGTCCTAGCGGGGGCCGGGGAGACCCAGTACTTC. As protein: CASSLVLAGAGETQYF.

For this clone: This same CDR3 is encoded by further DNA sequences in the sample. The V call is TRBV29-1, the J call TRBJ1-1; no clear D. The V end was cut by 3 bases, the J end by 5 bases, with 10 bases between. This CDR3 contains 12 residues. CDR1 is SQVTM, CDR2 ANQGSEA, per germline. The DNA for the CDR3 is TGCAGCGTTGATCGCGGAGGTACTGAAGCTTTCTTT. It is translated as CSVDRGGTEAFF.

The chain is built from TRBV2 and TRBJ2-4; perhaps TRBD2 as D (6 bases). V shed 5 bases and J shed 6 bases, with 14 bases lying between them. The CDR3 has 14 residues. CDR1 is SNHLY and CDR2 is FYNNEI in the germline V gene. CDR3 protein: CASSSAGGTNIQYF. CDR3 sequence (DNA): TGTGCCAGCAGTTCCGCCGGGGGAACAAACATTCAGTACTTC.

This clone has only a few counts. The rearrangement uses TRBV27 and TRBJ1-4, with 7 bases matching TRBD1. The length of the CDR3 is 15 residues. Looked up from germline, CDR1 is MNHEY and CDR2 is SMNVEV (reference sequence). V was pared by 2 bases and J by 10 bases, with 10 bases of the junction left unmatched. CDR3 DNA: TGTGCCAGCAGTTTAGTAGGGGGCTCCGGAGGAAAACTGTTTTTT. Residues: CASSLVGGSGGKLFF.

This chain uses TRBV10-3 with TRBJ1-2; a weak D match, TRBD1 (5 bases). Trimming stripped 6 bases from V and 4 bases from J, with 9 bases between. Germline CDR1 and CDR2: ENHRY and SYGVKD. This CDR3 has 12 amino acids. The CDR3: CAISRDAYGYTF. As DNA, the CDR3 is TGTGCCATCAGCAGGGACGCCTATGGCTACACCTTC.

The J gene is TRBJ2-7, the V gene TRBV27, with unresolved D. The germline gives CDR1 MNHEY, CDR2 SMNVEV (reference sequence). V was cut by 6 bases and J by 3 bases, with 6 bases left in between. This CDR3 has 11 residues. In DNA, the CDR3 is TGTGCCAGCAGGTTCTACTACGAGCAGTACTTC. As protein: CASRFYYEQYF.

The CDR3 reads CASSGASSTRRYF. Here the CDR3 DNA reads TGTGCCAGCAGCGGGGCCTCATCAACGCGGCGGTACTTC. The V gene is TRBV5-4, the J gene TRBJ2-4; the D gene is possibly TRBD1 (5 bases). The germline V and J ends were trimmed by 4 bases and 15 bases, with 20 bases remaining between them. CDR1 and CDR2 (germline): SGHNT, YYREEE (reference sequence). The length of the CDR3 is 13 residues. Full variable domain (remainder filled in from reference TRBV5-4 and TRBJ2-4): ETGVTQSPTHLIKTRGQQVTLRCSSQSGHNTVSWYQQALGQGPQFIFQYYREEENGRGNFPPRFSGLQFPNYSSELNVNALELDDSALYLCASSGASSTRRYFGAGTRLSVL.

This clone has only one observation. V gene TRBV19 combines with J gene TRBJ1-6; D gene unclear. The length of the CDR3 is 14 residues. V shed 6 bases and J shed 6 bases, with 12 bases lying between them. The germline gives CDR1 LNHDA, CDR2 SQIVND (reference sequence). In nucleotides, the CDR3 is TGTGCCAGTAGGGTAACAGAGAGTAATTCACCCCTCCACTTT. Amino acids: CASRVTESNSPLHF.

A few counts support this clone. J is TRBJ2-7 and V is TRBV19, with 8 bases lining up with TRBD2. CDR1 is LNHDA, CDR2 SQIVND, per germline (reference sequence). The CDR3 is 16 amino acids. V gave up 3 bases and J gave up 0 bases; unmatched junction bases: 7. CDR3 protein: CASSMRAAGASYEQYF. For the CDR3, the DNA is TGTGCCAGTAGTATGCGGGCAGCGGGAGCCTCCTACGAGCAGTACTTC.

The V gene is TRBV10-2, the J gene TRBJ2-5; tentatively, D is TRBD1 (5 bases). CDR1 is WSHSY, CDR2 SAAADI, per germline. CDR3 length: 13 amino acids. Trimming pared 5 bases from V and 3 bases from J, leaving 10 bases between. CDR3 protein: CASSIRGKETQYF. Here the CDR3 DNA reads TGCGCCAGCAGTATTAGGGGCAAAGAGACCCAGTACTTC.

The chain combines TRBV18 with TRBJ2-5; D is possibly TRBD1 or TRBD2 (5 bases each). Germline CDR1 is KGHSH and CDR2 is LQKENI. The CDR3 is 13 amino acids. Trimming removed 4 bases at V and 2 bases at J, with 8 bases between. The CDR3: CASSRGGQETQYF. CDR3 DNA sequence: TGTGCCAGCTCACGGGGCGGGCAAGAGACCCAGTACTTC.

This clone was counted a few times. This chain connects TRBV30 to TRBJ1-1; D is uncertain. The germline gives CDR1 GTSNPN, CDR2 SVGIG (reference sequence). This CDR3 comprises 13 residues. The V gene lost 0 bases and the J gene lost 1 base, with 6 bases spanning the gap. The CDR3: CAWSVWRNTEAFF. CDR3 DNA sequence: TGTGCCTGGAGTGTGTGGCGGAACACTGAAGCTTTCTTT.

The chain employs TRBV6-6 and TRBJ1-4; D not resolved. The germline V and J ends were trimmed by 2 bases and 0 bases, with 7 bases remaining between them. The CDR3 totals 15 residues. The V gene's germline CDR1 is MNHNY and CDR2 SVGAGI (reference sequence). The CDR3 spells CASSYVGATNEKLFF. Here the CDR3 DNA reads TGTGCCAGCAGTTACGTGGGCGCAACTAATGAAAAACTGTTTTTT.

The chain is built from TRBV23-1 and TRBJ1-2, with D possibly being TRBD1 (6 bases). TRBV23-1 is given ORF status, its function remaining uncertain. This CDR3 is 15 amino acids long. V was shortened by 0 bases and J by 1 base, with 9 bases between the two germline ends. This CDR3 is CASSQSEGHNYGYTF. CDR3 nucleotides: TGCGCCAGCAGTCAATCGGAGGGACATAACTATGGCTACACCTTC.

The chain combines TRBV29-1 with TRBJ2-5, with no clear D. The germline V gene encodes CDR1 SQVTM and CDR2 ANQGSEA. V gave up 6 bases and J gave up 0 bases, with 17 bases separating them. The CDR3 extends over 15 amino acids. The CDR3 reads CSVNPQKANQETQYF. The CDR3 DNA follows: TGCAGCGTCAATCCCCAGAAGGCAAACCAAGAGACCCAGTACTTC.

The rearrangement joins TRBV29-1 to TRBJ1-1; D not certain. V was clipped by 7 bases and J by 5 bases, with 14 bases between them. Germline V gene lookup returns CDR1 SQVTM and CDR2 ANQGSEA. The CDR3 spans 12 residues. CDR3 coding DNA: TGCAGCGGCCTGGGGTACGGAACTGAAGCTTTCTTT. This gives the protein CSGLGYGTEAFF.